These 27 T cell receptor beta chains came from one sample sequenced in a study of technical replicates of blood from a few donors. Generated by immunoSEQ multiplex PCR, the TCRdb table keeps only in-frame clones and is missing some. This table has 65,000 to 85,000 clones, 95% to 98% appearing once. The sequenced sample was T cells isolated from PBMCs. The receptors were gathered from a human donor in good health.

V usage is TRBV6-5 and J usage is TRBJ1-4; tentative D call: TRBD1 (5 bases). Germline assignment: CDR1 MNHEY and CDR2 SVGAGI. The CDR3 is 16 residues long. Trimming took off 3 bases at V and 7 bases at J, with 18 bases between the two ends. The CDR3 is CASSYRGRGIAEKLFF. The CDR3 bases are TGTGCCAGCAGTTATAGGGGTCGGGGGATAGCTGAAAAACTGTTTTTT.

J is TRBJ2-7 and V is TRBV29-1, with TRBD1 matching 8 bases. The CDR3 has 13 amino acids. Germline lookup yields CDR1 SQVTM and CDR2 ANQGSEA. With 3 bases clipped from V and 2 bases from J, the junction kept 3 bases outside the gene matches. CDR3 sequence reads: CSVEDRVAYEQYF. The CDR3 region has the DNA TGCAGCGTTGAGGACAGGGTAGCCTACGAGCAGTACTTC.

The sample holds one count of this clone. The chain has TRBV6-1 and TRBJ2-7; TRBD2 might be the D (5 bases). V was shortened by 0 bases and J by 3 bases, with 9 bases between the two germline ends. Germline assignment: CDR1 MNHNS and CDR2 SASEGT. The length of the CDR3 is 14 residues. CDR3 protein: CASSEAGGYYEQYF. DNA of the CDR3: TGTGCCAGCAGTGAAGCAGGAGGATACTACGAGCAGTACTTC.

The chain carries TRBV2 and TRBJ2-7; 9 bases fit TRBD2. J was trimmed by 6 bases and V by 7 bases; bases with no gene match: 10. Germline V gene lookup returns CDR1 SNHLY and CDR2 FYNNEI. The CDR3 extends over 14 amino acids. The CDR3 coding sequence is TGTGCCAGCATCGGCGCGGGAGGGTACTCCGAGCAGTACTTC. Residues: CASIGAGGYSEQYF.

The CDR3, as DNA: TGCGCCAGCAGCTTGGAAGCACGGGGAAAGAACACTGAAGCTTTCTTT. Translated: CASSLEARGKNTEAFF. The chain carries TRBV5-1 and TRBJ1-1; D gene ambiguous. This CDR3 spans 16 amino acids. Germline assignment: CDR1 SGHRS and CDR2 YFSETQ. V was trimmed by 0 bases and J by 1 base, leaving 13 bases between them.

This clone showed up just once. The chain uses TRBV9 and TRBJ1-3, with 8 bases that match TRBD1. Per germline, CDR1 SGDLS and CDR2 YYNGEE. The CDR3 sequence is 16 residues long. V lost 2 bases to trimming and J lost 2 bases; unmatched junction nucleotides: 6. The CDR3 region has the DNA TGTGCCAGCAGCGTCTCCGGGACAGGTACTGGAAACACCATATATTTT. It yields the protein CASSVSGTGTGNTIYF.

J is TRBJ1-1 and V is TRBV4-2; D gene unclear. Germline V gene sequence: CDR1 LGHNA, CDR2 YNFKEQ. The V end lost 1 base, the J end lost 0 bases, and 9 bases lay between the germline ends. The CDR3 spans 15 residues. The CDR3 is CASSQASGVNTEAFF. The CDR3 DNA reads TGTGCCAGCAGCCAAGCGTCGGGAGTGAACACTGAAGCTTTCTTT.

DNA for the CDR3: TGTGCCAGCAGCCCGTCACTGAGCAATCAGCCCCAGCATTTT. Translated: CASSPSLSNQPQHF. The chain joins TRBV9 to TRBJ1-5; D is unclear. V lost 4 bases to trimming and J lost 1 base, with 9 bases between them. The CDR3 loop spans 14 amino acids. The germline CDR1 and CDR2 sequences are SGDLS and YYNGEE.

V and J are TRBV7-3 and TRBJ1-1; D unresolved. The germline gives CDR1 SGHTA, CDR2 FQGTGA. This CDR3 region has 14 residues. V gave up 7 bases and J gave up 7 bases, with 19 bases separating them. CDR3 sequence: CASKTSSEQIEAFF. The CDR3 DNA reads as TGTGCCAGCAAAACCAGCTCCGAACAGATTGAAGCTTTCTTT.

CDR3 nucleotides: TGTGCCAGCAGCTTAGTGCGTTGGCGGGGGAACACTGAAGCTTTCTTT. Amino acid sequence: CASSLVRWRGNTEAFF. The rearrangement links TRBV7-2 to TRBJ1-1; D not certain. Trimming stripped 1 base from V and 1 base from J, with 13 bases between. CDR1 and CDR2 from the germline V gene are SGHTA and FQGNSA. The CDR3 runs to 16 residues. Supplemented by reference TRBV7-2 and TRBJ1-1, the full variable domain reads GAGVSQSPSNKVTEKGKDVELRCDPISGHTALYWYRQSLGQGLEFLIYFQGNSAPDKSGLPSDRFSAERTGGSVSTLTIQRTQQEDSAVYLCASSLVRWRGNTEAFFGQGTRLTVV.

This clone is a singleton in its sample. The rearrangement joins TRBV4-1 to TRBJ1-1; D may be TRBD1 (5 bases). The CDR3 totals 15 residues. Per germline, CDR1 MGHRA and CDR2 YSYEKL. V was pared by 0 bases and J by 2 bases, with 10 bases between. CDR3 DNA sequence: TGCGCCAGCAGCCAAGATTTTAGGGGAAACACTGAAGCTTTCTTT. Residues: CASSQDFRGNTEAFF.

The J gene is TRBJ2-7, the V gene TRBV18; D gene unclear. The CDR3 length is 13 residues. Trimming cost V 0 bases and J 3 bases, with 6 bases left between them. Germline assignment: CDR1 KGHSH and CDR2 LQKENI. This CDR3 is CASSPPGRYEQYF. CDR3 DNA sequence: TGTGCCAGCTCACCACCGGGCCGCTACGAGCAGTACTTC.

The rearrangement uses TRBV7-9 and TRBJ1-2, with D unresolved. The CDR3 length is 13 residues. CDR1 and CDR2 from the germline V gene are SEHNR and FQNEAQ (reference sequence). V was shortened by 3 bases and J by 0 bases, with 5 bases between the two germline ends. This CDR3 reads CASSFTTNYGYTF. In DNA form, the CDR3 reads TGTGCCAGCAGCTTCACAACTAACTATGGCTACACCTTC.

This rearrangement joins TRBV5-1 to TRBJ2-7; 8 bases fit TRBD1. Losses at the gene ends were 4 bases for V and 5 bases for J; bases not matched to a gene: 5. CDR1 is SGHRS, CDR2 YFSETQ, per germline. This CDR3 contains 13 residues. This chain's CDR3 is CASSLGTGDEQYF. CDR3 DNA sequence: TGCGCCAGCAGCCTAGGGACAGGAGACGAGCAGTACTTC.

As concerns this clone: The junction shows a germline mismatch at one end, possibly a read error. This chain links TRBV7-3 with TRBJ2-3; 9 nucleotides match TRBD2. CDR1 is SGHTA, CDR2 FQGTGA, per germline. The CDR3 sequence is 16 residues long. The CDR3 sequence is CASSLTIAGDTDTQYF. The CDR3 coding sequence is TGTGCCAGCAGCCTAACAATAGCGGGGGACACAGATACGCAGTATTTT.

The chain carries TRBV2 and TRBJ2-7, with TRBD1 matching 11 bases. Looked up from germline, CDR1 is SNHLY and CDR2 is FYNNEI. The CDR3 consists of 18 residues. With V trimmed by 5 bases and J by 5 bases, 17 bases remained unmatched. This chain's CDR3 is CASSRTGGEGTSFNEQYF. DNA of the CDR3: TGTGCCAGCAGTAGGACAGGGGGCGAGGGGACTAGCTTCAACGAGCAGTACTTC.

This chain joins TRBV5-1 and TRBJ2-3; a possible D gene is TRBD2 (6 bases). There are 16 residues in the CDR3. Trimming removed 4 bases from V and 4 bases from J, with 19 bases in between. Germline V gene sequence: CDR1 SGHRS, CDR2 YFSETQ. The CDR3 bases are TGCGCCAGCAGCCCGAGGGAGGCGGCAGGCGCAGATACGCAGTATTTT. This gives the protein CASSPREAAGADTQYF.

The gene calls are TRBV5-1 and TRBJ1-2; D gene uncertain. Trimming removed 0 bases from V and 6 bases from J, with 12 bases in between. The CDR3 consists of 14 residues. CDR1 is SGHRS, CDR2 YFSETQ, per germline. This CDR3 reads CASSLDTSSDGYTF. CDR3 bases: TGCGCCAGCAGCTTGGACACCTCTTCCGATGGCTACACCTTC.

This chain connects TRBV10-3 to TRBJ2-5, with TRBD1 identical over 10 bases. Germline assignment: CDR1 ENHRY and CDR2 SYGVKD. The CDR3 spans 14 residues. V lost 5 bases to trimming and J lost 3 bases; unmatched junction nucleotides: 3. CDR3 protein: CAISQGQGKETQYF. The CDR3 bases are TGTGCCATCAGTCAGGGACAGGGGAAAGAGACCCAGTACTTC.

On this clone: Other DNA sequences in the sample encode the same CDR3. This chain joins TRBV28 and TRBJ2-7, with TRBD2 as a possible D gene (6 bases). The CDR3 spans 12 residues. Trimming removed 0 bases from V and 6 bases from J, with 6 bases in between. Germline V lookup: CDR1 MDHEN, CDR2 SYDVKM. CDR3 loop: CASSLWGGEQYF. CDR3 nucleotides: TGTGCCAGCAGTTTATGGGGAGGCGAGCAGTACTTC.

The chain links TRBV5-1 to TRBJ2-7; D gene unclear. Germline CDR1 SGHRS, CDR2 YFSETQ. The CDR3 consists of 15 residues. Between the trimmed V and J ends, which lost 4 bases and 3 bases, there was a span of 17 bases. In DNA form, the CDR3 reads TGCGCCAGCAGCCGCCCTGACCGGAGTGGCTACGAGCAGTACTTC. This encodes CASSRPDRSGYEQYF. Drawing the rest from reference TRBV5-1 and TRBJ2-7, the complete variable domain is KAGVTQTPRYLIKTRGQQVTLSCSPISGHRSVSWYQQTPGQGLQFLFEYFSETQRNKGNFPGRFSGRQFSNSRSEMNVSTLELGDSALYLCASSRPDRSGYEQYFGPGTRLTVT.

The chain employs TRBV7-8 and TRBJ2-7; tentative D call: TRBD2 (6 bases). The germline V gene has CDR1 SGHVS and CDR2 FQNEAQ. V gave up 5 bases and J gave up 0 bases, with 14 bases separating them. The CDR3 runs 15 residues. The CDR3 is CASSPTPGDSYEQYF. In nucleotides, the CDR3 is TGTGCCAGCAGCCCCACTCCGGGGGACTCCTACGAGCAGTACTTC.

CDR3 loop: CASSQKIQGLYGYTF. The CDR3 DNA sequence: TGCGCCAGCAGCCAAAAAATACAGGGCCTATATGGCTACACCTTC. The chain carries TRBV4-1 and TRBJ1-2, with D perhaps TRBD1 (6 bases). V was pared by 2 bases and J by 5 bases, with 15 bases between. Germline loops: CDR1 MGHRA, CDR2 YSYEKL. This CDR3 has 15 amino acids.

This chain connects TRBV11-2 to TRBJ1-5, with D hard to call. With 2 bases removed from V and 2 bases from J, the gap between germline ends came to 4 bases. The germline CDR1 and CDR2 sequences are SGHAT and FQNNGV. This CDR3 comprises 13 residues. CDR3 sequence reads: CASSLSGNQPQHF. In DNA form, the CDR3 reads TGTGCCAGCAGCTTATCGGGCAATCAGCCCCAGCATTTT.

This clone occurred once. The CDR3 coding sequence is TGTGCCAGTCAGGGGGCGAGAATTTTCGGCTACACCTTC. Translation gives CASQGARIFGYTF. The chain employs TRBV6-1 and TRBJ1-2; 8 nucleotides align to TRBD1. V shed 9 bases and J 8 bases; nucleotides not matched to a gene: 11. The length of the CDR3 is 13 residues. Germline V gene data show CDR1 as MNHNS and CDR2 as SASEGT.

J is TRBJ2-5 and V is TRBV19, with TRBD1 identical over 10 bases. The CDR3 extends over 17 amino acids. The V segment lost 5 bases and the J segment 2 bases; nucleotides outside the gene matches: 11. Per the germline V gene, CDR1 is LNHDA and CDR2 is SQIVND (reference sequence). Written as DNA, the CDR3 is TGTGCCAGTAGTCACTCAGACAGGGGGCCTGGACAAGAGACCCAGTACTTC. Residues: CASSHSDRGPGQETQYF.

CDR3 bases: TGTGCCAGCAGCCGAGGGGGAGACACTGAAGCTTTCTTT. Residues: CASSRGGDTEAFF. J is TRBJ1-1 and V is TRBV9, with D possibly matching TRBD1 (6 bases). Germline CDR1 SGDLS, CDR2 YYNGEE. The CDR3 contains 13 residues. The V end lost 4 bases, the J end lost 3 bases, and 10 bases lay between the germline ends. Based on the CDR3 plus reference TRBV9 and TRBJ1-1, the full variable domain is DSGVTQTPKHLITATGQRVTLRCSPRSGDLSVYWYQQSLDQGLQFLIQYYNGEERAKGNILERFSAQQFPDLHSELNLSSLELGDSALYFCASSRGGDTEAFFGQGTRLTVV.